This T cell receptor (beta chain) was sequenced during a study of cytomegalovirus exposure and HLA in healthy donors. Remarks on this clone: What it binds is not known.

V gave up 5 bases and J gave up 6 bases, with 10 bases separating them. Germline loops: CDR1 MDHEN, CDR2 SYDVKM. CDR3 length: 12 residues. PCR was performed using 60 Vbeta and 13 Jbeta primers. Clones were read by immunoSEQ multiplex PCR, and TCRdb kept only the in-frame ones, dropping some. The table shows 120,000 to 150,000 clones, with roughly 82% occurring only once. Study results and limitations: In a later analysis, parvovirus B19, influenza, CMV and Epstein-Barr virus appeared linked to several top co-occurrence clusters. Immune exposure was documented only through CMV serostatus.

The chain links TRBV28 to TRBJ1-1; D is unclear. The source of this sequence is a male donor in good health and CMV-seronegative. The sample consisted of PBMCs. The CDR3, as DNA: TGTGCCAGCAGTCTGTCTCGGGCTGAAGCTTTCTTT. Translated, it gives CASSLSRAEAFF.